Below, 9 T cell receptor beta chains from the same sample are listed, as sequenced in a study of CD8+ T cells in alopecia areata. Sequencing used cDNA as its template, made by extracting RNA and reverse transcribing it. Assay: immunoSEQ multiplex PCR; the TCRdb copy retains only in-frame clones and omits some. The sample has roughly 200,000 clones, 53% seen once. Treatment described: oral pan-JAK inhibitor, 5-10 mg twice daily. The material sequenced was CD8+ T cells sorted from blood, taken at week 24, from a patient treated with tofacitinib. These receptors all stem from a human donor with alopecia areata.

The rearrangement uses TRBV28 and TRBJ2-7; D is perhaps TRBD2 (5 bases). CDR1 MDHEN and CDR2 SYDVKM come from the germline V gene. The CDR3 runs 12 residues. V lost 5 bases to trimming and J lost 9 bases, with 14 bases between them. CDR3 nucleotides: TGTGCCAGCAGTACCCTTAGCGTGGTGCAGTACTTC. Protein product: CASSTLSVVQYF.

The rearrangement joins TRBV30 to TRBJ1-5, with D possibly TRBD1 on 5 matching bases. The germline V gene encodes CDR1 GTSNPN and CDR2 SVGIG (reference sequence). V was clipped by 1 base and J by 7 bases, with 11 bases between them. The CDR3 has 13 residues. The CDR3 DNA reads TGTGCCTGGAGTGACGGGGCTGGGCAGCCCCAGCATTTT. This gives the protein CAWSDGAGQPQHF.

This chain connects TRBV9 to TRBJ2-2; 8 positions agree with TRBD1. The J segment lost 3 bases and the V segment lost 5 bases, leaving 3 bases of the junction unmatched. There are 14 residues in the CDR3. The germline CDR1 and CDR2 sequences are SGDLS and YYNGEE. The CDR3 loop is CASSEQGDTGELFF. Here the CDR3 DNA reads TGTGCCAGCAGTGAACAGGGGGACACCGGGGAGCTGTTTTTT.

This rearrangement joins TRBV5-1 to TRBJ2-1, with D tentatively TRBD1 or TRBD2 (5 bases each). This CDR3 has 15 residues. V gave up 2 bases and J gave up 2 bases, with 11 bases separating them. Germline V gene lookup returns CDR1 SGHRS and CDR2 YFSETQ. For the CDR3, the DNA is TGCGCCAGCAGCTTACCAGGGAGTACCTACAATGAGCAGTTCTTC. This encodes CASSLPGSTYNEQFF.

This chain joins TRBV29-1 and TRBJ2-7, with 7 nucleotides matching TRBD1. With 6 bases clipped from V and 6 bases from J, the junction kept 11 bases outside the gene matches. Germline V gene data show CDR1 as SQVTM and CDR2 as ANQGSEA. This CDR3 has 13 amino acids. The CDR3 nucleotides read TGCAGCGTGGCGGGTGGACAGGCGATCGAGCAGTACTTC. Translating gives CSVAGGQAIEQYF.

The chain links TRBV7-9 to TRBJ2-7, with D possibly TRBD2 on 5 matching bases. CDR3 length: 15 amino acids. Germline CDR1 reads SEHNR; CDR2 reads FQNEAQ (reference sequence). V was trimmed by 5 bases and J by 1 base, leaving 15 bases between them. The CDR3 loop is CASSVGEWSSYEQYF. Here the CDR3 DNA reads TGTGCCAGCAGCGTCGGGGAGTGGAGTTCCTACGAGCAGTACTTC.

V and J are TRBV4-3 and TRBJ1-3; D perhaps matches TRBD1 (6 bases). CDR3 length: 17 amino acids. In germline, CDR1 is LGHNA, CDR2 YSLEER. Trimming removed 0 bases at V and 2 bases at J, with 14 bases between. CDR3 in DNA: TGCGCCAGCAGCCAAGATTCGGAGGGGGGCGCTGGAAACACCATATATTTT. It encodes CASSQDSEGGAGNTIYF.

The chain joins TRBV6-5 to TRBJ2-1; tentatively, D is TRBD1 (6 bases). The CDR3 spans 14 residues. V lost 7 bases and J 0 bases, leaving 10 bases between the germline ends. Germline V gene sequence: CDR1 MNHEY, CDR2 SVGAGI. CDR3 loop: CASNRGGSYNEQFF. CDR3 nucleotides: TGTGCCAGCAATAGAGGGGGCTCCTACAATGAGCAGTTCTTC.

This clone was observed at least ten times. CDR3 in DNA: TGTGCCAGCAGCCATAGAGGTGGTGGGGTCTACAATGAGCAGTTCTTC. Protein product: CASSHRGGGVYNEQFF. This chain connects TRBV14 to TRBJ2-1; D unresolved. Germline CDR1 reads SGHDN; CDR2 reads FVKESK. Trimming removed 3 bases from V and 3 bases from J, with 15 bases in between. CDR3 length equals 16 residues.